This T cell receptor (beta chain) stems from a study of T cell repertoires in cytomegalovirus infection. Turning to the study itself: Public TCR beta signatures were indicative of both CMV infection and a matching HLA type. Overall study results and limits: The study identified carriers of CMV plus the relevant HLA from cumulative public TCR beta family frequency.

In this sample, this clonotype turned up a few times. What it recognizes is unknown. TCRdb called the reads again in MiXCR, with one record for every CDR3 protein. The sample holds about 830,000 distinct CDR3 sequences, around a third seen once. There are 13 residues in the CDR3. Deletions cut 5 bases from V and 0 bases from J, with 7 bases between. The V gene is TRBV12-3 or TRBV12-4, the J gene TRBJ1-1; D is unresolved. This TCR came from a human donor in good health (CMV status not recorded). Some clones in this sample may be carry-over from other donors' samples. The specimen was cultured CD8+ T cells from PBMCs, collected from culture after CMV antigen stimulation. CDR3 DNA sequence: TGTGCCAGCAGTAGATTAGTGAACACTGAAGCTTTCTTT. This gives the protein CASSRLVNTEAFF.